This TCR beta chain was recovered during a study of T cells in Graves' hyperthyroidism and ophthalmopathy. The study excluded patients with uncontrolled infection, other autoimmune disease, pregnancy or lactation. The diagnoses drew upon clinical symptoms, serum thyroxine and TRAb, thyroid ultrasound and orbital computed tomography. Trimming removed 4 bases at V and 4 bases at J, with 9 bases between. Germline V CDR1 and CDR2: SEHNR, FQNEAQ (reference sequence). The CDR3 covers 13 residues. Notes on this clonotype: Its specificity is unknown.

Study outcomes and limitations: Ophthalmopathy could be told apart from stable hyperthyroidism with a 13 V-J model. Most expanded thyroid clonotypes above 0.001 recurred in blood.

Amplification of TCR beta CDR3 regions was performed using RNA transcripts as template. In the first-round RT-PCR of the TCR CDR3, the HTBI primer set was used. TCRdb re-called the multiplex PCR reads with MiXCR, one entry per CDR3 protein. The table shows 500,000 to 650,000 distinct CDR3 sequences, with 40% to 55% occurring only once. Specimen: peripheral blood or thyroid tissue (not recorded which). The rearrangement joins TRBV7-9 to TRBJ2-3; the D call may be TRBD1 or TRBD2 (6 bases each). The TCR was taken from an adult woman with Graves' disease, either hyperthyroidism or ophthalmopathy (not recorded which). CDR3 DNA sequence: TGTGCCAGCAGCTCCCGGGGGCCAGATACGCAGTATTTT. It yields the protein CASSSRGPDTQYF.